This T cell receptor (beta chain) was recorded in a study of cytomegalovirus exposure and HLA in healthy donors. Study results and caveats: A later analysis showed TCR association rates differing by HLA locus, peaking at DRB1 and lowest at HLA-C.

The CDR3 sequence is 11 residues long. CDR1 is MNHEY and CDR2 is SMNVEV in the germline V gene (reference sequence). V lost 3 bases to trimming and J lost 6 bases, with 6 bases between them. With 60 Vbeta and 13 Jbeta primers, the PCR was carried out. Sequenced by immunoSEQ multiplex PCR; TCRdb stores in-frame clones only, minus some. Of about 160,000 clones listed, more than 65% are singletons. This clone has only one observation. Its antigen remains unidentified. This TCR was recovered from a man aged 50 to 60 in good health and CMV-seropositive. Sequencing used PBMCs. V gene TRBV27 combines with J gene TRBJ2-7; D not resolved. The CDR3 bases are TGTGCCAGCAGTTTGGGCCCCGAGCAGTACTTC. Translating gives CASSLGPEQYF.